The rows below give T cell receptor beta chains drawn from one sample of a study of identical twins. MiXCR, run by TCRdb on the 5' RACE reads, gives a single entry per CDR3 protein. The data show roughly 690,000 distinct CDR3 sequences, around 21% seen once. The same specimen was also included in a second study, on T cells expressing NK-cell markers.

Sequencing used PBMCs. The receptors come from a woman aged 18-35 years in good health. Both conserved end residues are part of each CDR3. A D gene is named only where the DNA matches it firmly. Only part of the rows carry a size: once, few, many, or a class if the clone is expanded.

size | D | J | V | CDR3 | DNA
NA | TRBD2 | TRBJ2-1 | TRBV13 | CASSSFSSGGALTEQFF | TGTGCCAGCAGCTCATTCTCCAGCGGGGGGGCCTTAACTGAGCAGTTCTTC
NA | NA | TRBJ2-7 | TRBV5-1 | CASSLDPGNYEQYF | TGCGCCAGCAGCTTGGATCCAGGTAACTACGAGCAGTACTTC
many | NA | TRBJ2-1 | TRBV4-2 | CASSQEGIDDNEQFF | TGTGCCAGCAGCCAAGAAGGGATAGATGACAATGAGCAGTTCTTC
few | NA | TRBJ2-7 | TRBV10-3 | CAISASEGSYEQYF | TGTGCCATCAGTGCGTCGGAGGGGTCCTACGAGCAGTACTTC
many | NA | TRBJ2-7 | TRBV20-1 | CSAYPGGQVYEQYF | TGCAGTGCTTATCCGGGGGGACAGGTTTACGAGCAGTACTTC
NA | TRBD2 | TRBJ2-5 | TRBV3-1 | CASSLLAPLGAQYF | TGTGCCAGCAGTCTACTAGCGCCCCTGGGGGCCCAGTACTTC
NA | NA | TRBJ1-2 | TRBV6-1 | CASTPRGSYGYTF | TGTGCCAGCACCCCCCGAGGGAGCTATGGCTACACCTTC
NA | TRBD1 | TRBJ2-7 | TRBV6-1 | CASRGTGVLEQYF | TGTGCCAGCAGGGGGACAGGGGTGTTAGAGCAGTACTTC
few | TRBD2 | TRBJ2-5 | TRBV12-5 | CASGHTSGAQETQYF | TGTGCTAGTGGTCACACTAGCGGGGCCCAAGAGACCCAGTACTTC
NA | NA | TRBJ2-2 | TRBV5-1 | CASSSAAGANTGELFF | TGCGCCAGCAGCTCAGCCGCCGGGGCGAATACCGGGGAGCTGTTTTTT
few | NA | TRBJ1-6 | TRBV20-1 | CSARRSRNSPLHF | TGCAGTGCTAGGAGGAGTCGCAATTCACCCCTCCACTTT
few | NA | TRBJ2-7 | TRBV18 | CASSPFGLPSYEQYF | TGTGCCAGCTCACCTTTCGGACTGCCCTCCTACGAGCAGTACTTC
few | NA | TRBJ2-2 | TRBV10-3 | CAIRTENTGELFF | TGTGCCATCAGGACAGAGAACACCGGGGAGCTGTTTTTT
NA | TRBD2 | TRBJ2-3 | TRBV12-3/TRBV12-4 | CASSAGTSGPTDTQYF | TGTGCCAGCAGTGCCGGGACTAGCGGACCCACAGATACGCAGTATTTT
NA | NA | TRBJ1-2 | TRBV20-1 | CSAREVGQRYGYTF | TGCAGTGCTAGAGAGGTGGGGCAGCGCTATGGCTACACCTTC
few | TRBD1 | TRBJ2-3 | TRBV5-6 | CASSARDRFTDTQYF | TGTGCCAGCAGCGCCCGGGACAGATTCACAGATACGCAGTATTTT
few | TRBD1 | TRBJ1-2 | TRBV12-3/TRBV12-4 | CASSVRQGPYGYTF | TGTGCCAGCAGTGTAAGACAGGGACCTTATGGCTACACCTTC
NA | NA | TRBJ1-1 | TRBV25-1 | CASSEWGGLSTEAFF | TGTGCCAGCAGTGAATGGGGGGGCCTGAGCACTGAAGCTTTCTTT
many | TRBD2 | TRBJ2-5 | TRBV12-3/TRBV12-4 | CASRLGLGSGSGETQYF | TGTGCCAGCAGACTGGGCTTGGGTAGCGGGAGTGGAGAGACCCAGTACTTC
NA | NA | TRBJ2-7 | TRBV20-1 | CSASLPREQYF | TGCAGTGCTAGCCTTCCCCGTGAGCAGTACTTC
few | NA | TRBJ2-1 | TRBV7-9 | CASSPGGFRDEQFF | TGTGCCAGCAGCCCTGGAGGGTTTAGGGATGAGCAGTTCTTC
NA | NA | TRBJ1-1 | TRBV4-3 | CASSQDVNTEAFF | TGCGCCAGCAGCCAAGACGTGAACACTGAAGCTTTCTTT
NA | TRBD1 | TRBJ2-3 | TRBV20-1 | CSADLPGTGRKNTQYF | TGCAGTGCTGACCTACCCGGGACAGGGAGGAAAAATACGCAGTATTTT
few | TRBD2 | TRBJ2-7 | TRBV10-3 | CASSGSLFEQYF | TGTGCCAGTAGCGGGAGTTTGTTTGAGCAGTACTTC